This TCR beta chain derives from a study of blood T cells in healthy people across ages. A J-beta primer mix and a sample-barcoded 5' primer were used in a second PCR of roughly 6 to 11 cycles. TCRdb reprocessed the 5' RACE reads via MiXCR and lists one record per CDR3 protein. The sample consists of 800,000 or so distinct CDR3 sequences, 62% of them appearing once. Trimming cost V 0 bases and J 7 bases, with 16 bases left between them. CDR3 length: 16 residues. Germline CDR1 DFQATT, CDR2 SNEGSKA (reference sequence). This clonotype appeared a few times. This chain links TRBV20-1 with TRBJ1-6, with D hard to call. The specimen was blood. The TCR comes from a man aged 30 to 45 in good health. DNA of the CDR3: TGCAGTGCTAGAGATCTCCAACAAGGAGGGAATTCACCCCTCCACTTT. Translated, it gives CSARDLQQGGNSPLHF.